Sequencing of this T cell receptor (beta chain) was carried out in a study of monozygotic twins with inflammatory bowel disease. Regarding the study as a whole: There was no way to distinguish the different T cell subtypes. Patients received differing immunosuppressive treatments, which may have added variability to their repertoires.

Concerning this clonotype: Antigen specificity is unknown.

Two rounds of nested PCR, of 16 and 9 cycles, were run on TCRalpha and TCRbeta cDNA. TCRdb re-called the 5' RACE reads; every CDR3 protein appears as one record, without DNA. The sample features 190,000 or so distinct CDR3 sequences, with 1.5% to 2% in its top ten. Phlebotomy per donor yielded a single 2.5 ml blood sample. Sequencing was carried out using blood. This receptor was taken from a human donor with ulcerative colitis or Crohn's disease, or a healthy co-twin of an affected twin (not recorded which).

The CDR3 loop reads CASSSRTSGGADTQYF. The rearrangement uses TRBV27 and TRBJ2-3; the TCRdb call, TRBD2, lacks DNA for checking. This CDR3 spans 16 amino acids. Per germline, CDR1 MNHEY and CDR2 SMNVEV (reference sequence).